This T cell receptor (beta chain) came from a study of T-cell reconstitution after alpha-beta-depleted transplantation in children (TCRdb year 2016). With regard to the full study: T-cell immune reconstitution after TCRalphabeta/CD19-depleted allogeneic hematopoietic cell transplantation in children was quantitatively tracked in the study by means of TCR repertoire profiling.

This clonotype has at least ten counts. This clone's antigen is unknown. No clone much larger than this one lies a single base away; base qualities are absent. The sample's treatment or condition label, in plain terms: allogeneic hematopoietic cell transplantation with graft depleted of TCRalphabeta T cells and CD19 B cells. TCRalphabeta/CD19-depleted allogeneic hematopoietic cell grafts were given to the transplant recipients, all of whom were children. Preparation of the library involved PCR. Instrument used: Illumina HiSeq 2500. TCR libraries were prepared with molecular barcoding, using unique molecular identifiers to normalize TCRbeta repertoire quantification. The raw public data were reprocessed by TCRdb itself: fastp quality trimming at Q25, MiXCR clonotype calling, in-frame beta chains only. Duplicate CDR3 protein sequences are folded into a single record with the most common DNA and genes. Across this sample there are 670,000 or so distinct CDR3 sequences, with 10% to 15% seen only once. The top ten clonotypes cover about 0.77% of the sample.

Beyond this particular receptor, the publication reports: Apparently early alphabetaT-cell count recovery about two months after transplant reportedly relied on only several hundred rapidly expanded clones derived from non-depleted graft cells. Over subsequent months, a decline in hyperexpanded clone frequencies was noted, and after one year, T-cell counts and TCRbeta diversity were mostly ascribed to newly produced T cells. In some patients, the high TCRbeta diversity seen at day 60 was put down to recipient T cells and intrathymic progenitors that had survived conditioning.

The sample was PBMCs, taken before TCRalphabeta/CD19-depleted stem cell transplant. The sequence was collected from a girl aged 2-10 years with congenital amegakaryocytic thrombocytopenia, due to receive a stem cell transplant.

The CDR3 protein: CASRPSWYTGELFF. The DNA reads TGTGCCAGCCGTCCGTCTTGGTACACCGGGGAGCTGTTTTTT. This receptor chain uses TRBV12-3 or TRBV12-4 and TRBJ2-2, with the D gene too uncertain to name. V lost 8 bases and J lost 3 bases; the stretch between them is 13 bases long. Its CDR3 holds 14 amino acids, cysteine through phenylalanine. Here the CDR3 DNA is all that survives: 42 bases in frame from base 1.